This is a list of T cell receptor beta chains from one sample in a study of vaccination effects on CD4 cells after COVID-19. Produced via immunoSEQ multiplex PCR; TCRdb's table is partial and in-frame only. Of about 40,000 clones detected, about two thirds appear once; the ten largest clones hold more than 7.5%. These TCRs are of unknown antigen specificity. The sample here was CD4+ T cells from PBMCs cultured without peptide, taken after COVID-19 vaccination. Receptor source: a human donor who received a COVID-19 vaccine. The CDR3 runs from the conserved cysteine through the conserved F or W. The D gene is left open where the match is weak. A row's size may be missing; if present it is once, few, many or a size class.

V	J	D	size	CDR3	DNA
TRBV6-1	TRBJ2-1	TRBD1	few	CASSEGTGGNEQFF	TGTGCCAGCAGTGAAGGGACAGGGGGCAATGAGCAGTTCTTC
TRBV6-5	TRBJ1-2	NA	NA	CASSYAGEGYTF	TGTGCCAGCAGTTATGCCGGGGAGGGCTACACCTTC
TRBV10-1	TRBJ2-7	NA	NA	CASSDRLGEQYF	TGCGCCAGCAGTGATAGGTTAGGGGAGCAGTACTTC
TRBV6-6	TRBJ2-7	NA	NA	CASSLSGSTSYEQYF	TGTGCCAGCAGTCTGAGCGGATCCACCTCCTACGAGCAGTACTTC
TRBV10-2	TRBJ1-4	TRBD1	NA	CASSTGGTNEKLFF	TGCGCCAGCAGTACAGGGGGAACTAATGAAAAACTGTTTTTT
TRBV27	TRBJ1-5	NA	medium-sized	CASRSDSEGFRQPQHF	TGTGCCAGCAGGTCCGACAGTGAAGGTTTTCGTCAGCCCCAGCATTTT
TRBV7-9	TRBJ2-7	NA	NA	CASSLEAGRSYEQYF	TGTGCCAGCAGCTTAGAAGCAGGGCGATCCTACGAGCAGTACTTC
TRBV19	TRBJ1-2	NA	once	CASEGGFYGYTF	TGTGCCAGTGAGGGCGGTTTCTATGGCTACACCTTC
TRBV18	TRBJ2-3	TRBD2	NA	CASSPSSGRAESGTDTQYF	TGTGCCAGCTCACCAAGTAGCGGGAGGGCCGAGTCTGGCACAGATACGCAGTATTTT
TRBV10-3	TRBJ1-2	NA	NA	CAISVKTGGYTF	TGTGCCATCAGTGTAAAAACGGGTGGCTACACCTTC
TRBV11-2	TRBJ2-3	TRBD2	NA	CASSLSGLVSDTQYF	TGTGCCAGCAGCTTATCGGGACTAGTGTCAGATACGCAGTATTTT
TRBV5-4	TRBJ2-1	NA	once	CASSLGPSNDEQFF	TGTGCCAGCAGCCTAGGACCGTCGAACGATGAGCAGTTCTTC
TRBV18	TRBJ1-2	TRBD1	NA	CASSRQQGAQGGYTF	TGTGCCAGCTCACGTCAACAGGGGGCACAGGGGGGCTACACCTTC
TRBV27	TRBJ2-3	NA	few	CASSWYGSADTQYF	TGTGCCAGCAGTTGGTACGGTTCTGCAGATACGCAGTATTTT
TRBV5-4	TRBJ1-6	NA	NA	CASSLGGGHNNSPLHF	TGTGCCAGCAGCTTGGGAGGGGGACATAATAATTCACCCCTCCACTTT
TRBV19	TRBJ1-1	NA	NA	CASSIWQMQEAFF	TGTGCCAGTAGTATATGGCAGATGCAAGAAGCTTTCTTT
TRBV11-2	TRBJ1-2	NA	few	CASSPGLDYGYTF	TGTGCCAGCAGCCCAGGGTTGGACTATGGCTACACCTTC
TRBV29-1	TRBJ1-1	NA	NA	CSASPLQGVAEAFF	TGCAGCGCTTCACCTCTGCAGGGTGTCGCTGAAGCTTTCTTT
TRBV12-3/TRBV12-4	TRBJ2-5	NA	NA	CASSFKGVETQYF	TGTGCCAGCAGTTTTAAAGGGGTAGAGACCCAGTACTTC
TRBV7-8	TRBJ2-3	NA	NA	CASSPEVGTQYF	TGTGCCAGCAGCCCCGAGGTGGGTACGCAGTATTTT
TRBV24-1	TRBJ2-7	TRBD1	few	CATSPTGSRSYEQYF	TGTGCCACCTCACCGACAGGGTCACGCTCCTACGAGCAGTACTTC
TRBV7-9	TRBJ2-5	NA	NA	CASSLRDGRQETQYF	TGTGCCAGCAGCCTACGGGACGGACGTCAAGAGACCCAGTACTTC
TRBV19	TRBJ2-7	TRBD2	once	CASSIFLAGGQYEQYF	TGTGCCAGTAGTATCTTTCTAGCGGGAGGGCAGTACGAGCAGTACTTC
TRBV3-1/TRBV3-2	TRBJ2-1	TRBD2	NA	CASSQDSGLATNEQFF	TGTGCCAGCAGCCAAGATTCGGGACTAGCCACGAATGAGCAGTTCTTC
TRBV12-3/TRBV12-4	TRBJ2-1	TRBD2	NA	CASTSGNYNEQFF	TGTGCCAGCACAAGCGGGAACTACAATGAGCAGTTCTTC
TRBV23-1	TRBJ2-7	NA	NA	CASSQSGPEQYF	TGCGCCAGCAGTCAATCAGGGCCCGAGCAGTACTTC
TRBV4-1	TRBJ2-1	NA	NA	CASSQDTSRFGQGLNEQFF	TGCGCCAGCAGCCAAGATACTTCGAGATTTGGGCAGGGATTGAATGAGCAGTTCTTC
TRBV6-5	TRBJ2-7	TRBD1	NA	CASQPRGSSYEQYF	TGTGCCAGCCAACCCAGGGGGAGCTCCTACGAGCAGTACTTC
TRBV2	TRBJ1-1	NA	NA	CASSEIPNTEAFF	TGTGCCAGCAGTGAAATACCGAACACTGAAGCTTTCTTT
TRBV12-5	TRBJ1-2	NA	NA	CASGEASKAHGYTF	TGTGCTAGTGGCGAAGCGTCTAAGGCTCATGGCTACACCTTC
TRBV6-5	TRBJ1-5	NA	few	CASSPEGYQPQHF	TGTGCCAGCAGTCCTGAGGGGTATCAGCCCCAGCATTTT
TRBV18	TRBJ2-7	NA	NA	CASSPYRVAYEQYF	TGTGCCAGCTCACCTTACAGGGTTGCCTACGAGCAGTACTTC
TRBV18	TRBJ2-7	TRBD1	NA	CASSPPQGTSSYEQYF	TGTGCCAGCTCACCCCCACAGGGGACGAGCTCCTACGAGCAGTACTTC
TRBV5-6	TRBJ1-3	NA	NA	CASSTNFGAGGNTIYF	TGTGCCAGCAGCACAAATTTCGGCGCCGGAGGAAACACCATATATTTT
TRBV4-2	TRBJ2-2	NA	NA	CASSQDPRSNTGELFF	TGTGCCAGCAGCCAAGATCCCAGGTCGAACACCGGGGAGCTGTTTTTT
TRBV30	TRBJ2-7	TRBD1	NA	CAWSKMGQGASYEQYF	TGTGCCTGGAGTAAAATGGGACAGGGGGCAAGCTACGAGCAGTACTTC
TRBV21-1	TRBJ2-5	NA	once	CASSPKAGGNQETQYF	TGTGCCAGCAGCCCTAAAGCGGGAGGGAACCAAGAGACCCAGTACTTC
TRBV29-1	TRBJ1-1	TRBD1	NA	CSVFGQGSNTEAFF	TGCAGCGTTTTCGGACAGGGGTCGAACACTGAAGCTTTCTTT
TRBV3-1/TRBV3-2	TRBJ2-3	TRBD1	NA	CASSLRGSESDTQYF	TGTGCCAGCAGCCTCAGGGGGTCGGAGAGTGATACGCAGTATTTT
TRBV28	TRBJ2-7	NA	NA	CASSLPPQGYEQYF	TGTGCCAGCAGTTTACCCCCACAGGGCTACGAGCAGTACTTC
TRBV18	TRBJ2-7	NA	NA	CASSLPGKPYEQYF	TGTGCCAGCTCACTCCCGGGGAAACCCTACGAGCAGTACTTC
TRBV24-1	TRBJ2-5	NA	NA	CATSESGAQETQYF	TGTGCCACCAGTGAGTCCGGGGCCCAAGAGACCCAGTACTTC
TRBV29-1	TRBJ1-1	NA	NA	CSGEQGMNTEAFF	TGCAGCGGCGAACAGGGAATGAACACTGAAGCTTTCTTT
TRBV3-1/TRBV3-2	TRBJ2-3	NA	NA	CASSPQGGLTRPRNTDTQYF	TGTGCCAGCAGCCCGCAAGGAGGACTAACTAGGCCACGGAACACAGATACGCAGTATTTT
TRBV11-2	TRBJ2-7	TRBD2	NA	CASSLEASGTYHYEQYF	TGTGCCAGCAGCTTAGAGGCTAGCGGGACCTACCACTACGAGCAGTACTTC
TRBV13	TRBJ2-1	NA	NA	CASSRLEPWGYNEQFF	TGTGCCAGCAGCCGCTTAGAGCCCTGGGGTTACAATGAGCAGTTCTTC
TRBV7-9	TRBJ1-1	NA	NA	CASGGGYTEAFF	TGTGCCAGCGGAGGAGGTTACACTGAAGCTTTCTTT
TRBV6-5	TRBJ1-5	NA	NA	CASMSGNQPQHF	TGTGCCAGCATGTCTGGCAATCAGCCCCAGCATTTT
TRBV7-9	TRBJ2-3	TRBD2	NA	CASSLGTRLAGYTDTQYF	TGTGCCAGCAGCTTAGGGACCAGATTAGCGGGGTACACAGATACGCAGTATTTT
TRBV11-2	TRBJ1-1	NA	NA	CASSALRGAEAFF	TGTGCCAGCAGTGCCCTAAGGGGCGCTGAAGCTTTCTTT
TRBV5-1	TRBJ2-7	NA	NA	CASSSDGVQSDEQYF	TGCGCCAGCAGCTCCGACGGGGTCCAATCCGACGAGCAGTACTTC
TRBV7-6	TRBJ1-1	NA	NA	CASSLEENTEAFF	TGTGCCAGCAGCTTAGAAGAGAACACTGAAGCTTTCTTT